The 22 T cell receptor beta chains below come from one sample, sequenced in a study of PD-L1 blockade in urothelial cancer. Repertoires were generated with immunoSEQ multiplex PCR, while TCRdb's copy carries only in-frame clones and drops some. Of some 100,000 clones detected, 91% appear once; the ten largest clones hold about 0.92%. This sample comprised PBMCs, obtained around atezolizumab (anti-PD-L1) treatment. All receptors derive from a woman of 80 years or more with urothelial cancer.

The chain combines TRBV28 with TRBJ2-2; the D is unclear. V was trimmed by 7 bases and J by 3 bases, leaving 15 bases between them. This CDR3 region has 15 residues. The germline gives CDR1 MDHEN, CDR2 SYDVKM. The CDR3 nucleotides read TGTGCCAGCACCCCCTCGGTAGCAGACACCGGGGAGCTGTTTTTT. This translates into CASTPSVADTGELFF.

The chain uses TRBV2 and TRBJ1-5, with D unclear. Trimming took 8 bases from V and 3 from J, leaving 11 bases between them. CDR1 is SNHLY and CDR2 is FYNNEI in the germline V gene. The CDR3 runs 13 residues. The CDR3 DNA is TGTGCCAGCCAGCGGGAGATCAATCAGCCCCAGCATTTT. It specifies CASQREINQPQHF.

This clone was observed once. The chain joins TRBV5-4 to TRBJ1-2; D remains ambiguous. CDR1 and CDR2 from the germline V gene are SGHNT and YYREEE (reference sequence). V shed 0 bases and J shed 10 bases, with 19 bases lying between them. CDR3 length: 15 amino acids. The CDR3 DNA follows: TGTGCCAGCAGCTTGGGGACCGGGGTCGACTGGGACTACACCTTC. Translated, it gives CASSLGTGVDWDYTF.

CDR3 sequence reads: CASSLGTSGSTSEQYF. The CDR3, as DNA: TGTGCCAGCAGCTTGGGGACTAGCGGGAGTACCTCCGAGCAGTACTTC. The chain combines TRBV5-4 with TRBJ2-7; 13 bases fit TRBD2. The CDR3 loop spans 16 amino acids. The germline gives CDR1 SGHNT, CDR2 YYREEE (reference sequence). V was clipped by 0 bases and J by 6 bases; unmatched bases: 6.

The CDR3 sequence: CASGQGLTDTQYF. CDR3 coding DNA: TGCGCCAGCGGACAGGGACTCACAGATACGCAGTATTTT. The chain joins TRBV10-2 to TRBJ2-3; 8 bases fit TRBD1. Germline CDR1 reads WSHSY; CDR2 reads SAAADI. The J segment lost 2 bases and the V segment lost 8 bases, leaving 3 bases of the junction unmatched. The length of the CDR3 is 13 residues.

The rearrangement links TRBV5-4 to TRBJ2-7; TRBD2 might be the D (5 bases). The CDR3 covers 17 residues. CDR1 and CDR2 (germline): SGHNT, YYREEE (reference sequence). Trimming removed 2 bases at V and 1 base at J, with 19 bases between. The CDR3, as DNA: TGTGCCAGCAGCTTTTGGCGGGCCGGTTCGGGTTCCTACGAGCAGTACTTC. Its protein product is CASSFWRAGSGSYEQYF.

CDR3 sequence: CASSFWTGSDTQYF. The CDR3 DNA sequence: TGTGCCAGCAGCTTTTGGACAGGGTCAGATACGCAGTATTTT. V usage is TRBV7-9 and J usage is TRBJ2-3; 8 positions agree with TRBD1. Germline loops: CDR1 SEHNR, CDR2 FQNEAQ (reference sequence). The CDR3 loop spans 14 amino acids. After removal of 3 bases from V and 4 bases from J, the junction contained 3 bases not matched to a gene.

The chain has TRBV5-1 and TRBJ1-2, with D tentatively TRBD1 (6 bases). The CDR3 consists of 15 residues. Trimming shortened V by 4 bases and J by 0 bases, and 13 bases separated the two germline ends. Germline CDR1 reads SGHRS; CDR2 reads YFSETQ. CDR3 sequence: CASSTSGETNYGYTF. The CDR3 DNA is TGCGCCAGCAGCACCTCAGGGGAAACTAACTATGGCTACACCTTC.

This CDR3 reads CASSLGRGYGYTF. The DNA for the CDR3 is TGTGCCAGCAGTCTCGGACGGGGGTATGGCTACACCTTC. The chain carries TRBV27 and TRBJ1-2, with D possibly matching TRBD1 (5 bases). The germline V gene has CDR1 MNHEY and CDR2 SMNVEV (reference sequence). The CDR3 covers 13 residues. V was trimmed by 5 bases and J by 5 bases, leaving 12 bases between them.

V gene TRBV5-4 combines with J gene TRBJ1-1, with D unclear. The CDR3 sequence is 15 residues long. V was pared by 0 bases and J by 4 bases, with 13 bases between. Looked up from germline, CDR1 is SGHNT and CDR2 is YYREEE (reference sequence). CDR3 residues: CASSLGRELGTEAFF. DNA for the CDR3: TGTGCCAGCAGCTTGGGGCGGGAATTGGGCACTGAAGCTTTCTTT.

This clone was seen a handful of times. The V call is TRBV10-2, the J call TRBJ1-3; TRBD1 aligns across 8 bases. Germline values: CDR1 WSHSY, CDR2 SAAADI. The CDR3 is 16 amino acids. Trimming at V came to 4 bases and at J to 0 bases, leaving 5 bases not matched to a gene. The CDR3 is CASSGDRQLSGNTIYF. The CDR3 DNA sequence: TGCGCCAGCAGTGGGGACAGGCAACTCTCTGGAAACACCATATATTTT.

V gene TRBV6-6 combines with J gene TRBJ2-6; D is ambiguous. Between the trimmed V and J ends, which lost 0 bases and 4 bases, there was a span of 4 bases. Germline V gene data show CDR1 as MNHNY and CDR2 as SVGAGI (reference sequence). The CDR3 has 14 amino acids. The CDR3 region has the DNA TGTGCCAGCAGTTACTCTCTGGGGGCCAACGTCCTGACTTTC. Its protein is CASSYSLGANVLTF.

The count of this clone is one. The chain carries TRBV30 and TRBJ2-7; D remains unclear. Germline V lookup: CDR1 GTSNPN, CDR2 SVGIG (reference sequence). V lost 0 bases to trimming and J lost 2 bases, with 14 bases between them. This CDR3 is built from 15 residues. The CDR3, as DNA: TGTGCCTGGAGTGTCCATCGTTTCGACACCTACGAGCAGTACTTC. Translating it yields CAWSVHRFDTYEQYF.

This rearrangement joins TRBV27 to TRBJ2-6, with D unresolved. Germline V gene lookup returns CDR1 MNHEY and CDR2 SMNVEV (reference sequence). CDR3 length: 13 amino acids. Trimming stripped 7 bases from V and 0 bases from J, with 4 bases between. The CDR3 reads CASTSSGANVLTF. The CDR3 nucleotides are TGTGCCAGCACCAGCTCTGGGGCCAACGTCCTGACTTTC.

The genes are TRBV9 and TRBJ1-3, with D maybe TRBD1 (5 bases). CDR1 is SGDLS and CDR2 is YYNGEE in the germline V gene. This CDR3 region has 16 residues. Deletions cut 4 bases from V and 0 bases from J, with 14 bases between. The CDR3 DNA reads as TGTGCCAGCAGCTTTTGGGGGGGAATCTCTGGAAACACCATATATTTT. Protein: CASSFWGGISGNTIYF.

The table lists this clone with a count of one. This sequence joins TRBV25-1 and TRBJ1-5; no reliable D call. Germline-derived CDR1 and CDR2 are MGHDK and SYGVNS. This CDR3 is built from 17 residues. V lost 4 bases and J lost 4, with 20 bases in between. DNA for the CDR3: TGTGCCAGCAGTGCCTCCACTGGTGGCAGGTTAAATCAGCCCCAGCATTTT. Protein product: CASSASTGGRLNQPQHF.

The chain employs TRBV5-4 and TRBJ2-5, with TRBD2 matching over 14 bases. V shed 4 bases, J shed 3 bases, and the junction held 5 bases outside the gene matches. CDR1 is SGHNT, CDR2 YYREEE, per germline (reference sequence). CDR3 length equals 16 residues. The CDR3 nucleotides read TGTGCCAGCAGCACCGGGACTAGCGGGAGTAAAGAGACCCAGTACTTC. This sequence encodes CASSTGTSGSKETQYF.

This clone appeared a few times. This sequence joins TRBV7-7 and TRBJ2-1; TRBD2 matches 12 bases. V was clipped by 1 base and J by 7 bases; unmatched bases: 2. This CDR3 has 15 amino acids. Germline CDR1 and CDR2: SSHAT and FNYEAQ (reference sequence). CDR3 in amino acids: CASSLGLAGVNEQFF. The CDR3 DNA reads as TGTGCCAGCAGCTTAGGACTAGCGGGGGTTAATGAGCAGTTCTTC.

The chain is built from TRBV7-6 and TRBJ2-2; TRBD2 matches at 7 bases. V was pared by 4 bases and J by 8 bases, with 4 bases of the junction left unmatched. The length of the CDR3 is 13 residues. Germline V gives CDR1 SGHVS, CDR2 FNYEAQ. The CDR3 region is CASSSPAGGELFF. CDR3 sequence (DNA): TGTGCCAGCAGCTCCCCAGCGGGAGGGGAGCTGTTTTTT.

The chain joins TRBV19 to TRBJ2-2, with D perhaps TRBD1 (6 bases). The V gene lost 7 bases and the J gene lost 2 bases, with 17 bases spanning the gap. The germline gives CDR1 LNHDA, CDR2 SQIVND (reference sequence). The CDR3 covers 16 residues. CDR3 DNA: TGTGCCAGTACCCCCAGGGGACAATTAAACACCGGGGAGCTGTTTTTT. It codes for CASTPRGQLNTGELFF.

This chain uses TRBV28 with TRBJ2-3; D remains ambiguous. Trimming took 4 bases from V and 8 from J, leaving 13 bases between them. The V gene's germline CDR1 is MDHEN and CDR2 SYDVKM. The CDR3 loop spans 13 amino acids. CDR3 residues: CASSWPSPSTQYF. The CDR3 DNA is TGTGCCAGCAGTTGGCCCTCTCCCTCTACGCAGTATTTT.

The rearrangement uses TRBV5-1 and TRBJ2-6, with TRBD1 as a possible D gene (5 bases). V was shortened by 4 bases and J by 2 bases, with 10 bases between the two germline ends. Germline loops: CDR1 SGHRS, CDR2 YFSETQ. The CDR3 runs 15 residues. The CDR3 region has the DNA TGCGCCAGCAGCGATAGGGGTCCTGGGGCCAACGTCCTGACTTTC. Translation: CASSDRGPGANVLTF. Full variable domain (missing parts from reference TRBV5-1 and TRBJ2-6): KAGVTQTPRYLIKTRGQQVTLSCSPISGHRSVSWYQQTPGQGLQFLFEYFSETQRNKGNFPGRFSGRQFSNSRSEMNVSTLELGDSALYLCASSDRGPGANVLTFGAGSRLTVL.